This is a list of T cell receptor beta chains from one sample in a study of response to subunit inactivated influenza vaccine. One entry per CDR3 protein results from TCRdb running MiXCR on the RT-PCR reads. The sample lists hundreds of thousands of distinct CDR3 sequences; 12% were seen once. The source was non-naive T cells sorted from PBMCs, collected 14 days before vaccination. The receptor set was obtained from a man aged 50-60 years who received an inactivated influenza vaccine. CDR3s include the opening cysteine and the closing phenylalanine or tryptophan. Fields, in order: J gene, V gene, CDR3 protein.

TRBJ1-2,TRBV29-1,CSVVRDYYGYTF
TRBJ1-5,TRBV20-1,CSANDGVKGGNQPQHF
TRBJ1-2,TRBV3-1,CASSQRGSRGNYGYTF
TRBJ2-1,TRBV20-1,CSAPHPLASSYNEQFF
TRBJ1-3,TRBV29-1,CSAGGGGNTIYF
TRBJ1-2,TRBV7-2,CASSLATWQGTGYTF
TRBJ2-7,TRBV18,CASSPSDSLVSGSYEQYF
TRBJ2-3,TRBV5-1,CASSFRGGGTDTQYF
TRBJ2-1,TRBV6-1,CATRRLADALSNEQFF
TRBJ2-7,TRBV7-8,CASSLVVHEQYF
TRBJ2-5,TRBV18,CASSTRGGSGTQETQYF
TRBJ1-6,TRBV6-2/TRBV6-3,CASSYSARGSPLHF
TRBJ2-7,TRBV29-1,CSVEMQGDSNEQYF
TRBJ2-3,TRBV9,CASSPYGLAATDTQYF
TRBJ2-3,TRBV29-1,CSVEAPLILAGGRADTQYF
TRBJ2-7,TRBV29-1,CSAQTGRGAYEQYF
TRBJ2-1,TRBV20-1,CSARDPAGGGDEQFF
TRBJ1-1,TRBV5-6,CASSPWTGEYTEAFF
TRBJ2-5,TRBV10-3,CAISESKTSQETQYF
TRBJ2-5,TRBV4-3,CASSQDSGQTQYF
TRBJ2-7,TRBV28,CASSLGGTGFFYEQYF
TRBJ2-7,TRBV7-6,CASRPGTNSYEQYF
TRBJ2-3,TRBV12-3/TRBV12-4,CASSPARVNTQYF
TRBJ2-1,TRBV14,CASSHSGSGSYNEQFF
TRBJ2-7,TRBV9,CASSVTGTSSYEQYF
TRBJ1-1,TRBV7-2,CASSGGTGLNTEAFF
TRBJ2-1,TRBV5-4,CASSKPGGGISYNEPLF
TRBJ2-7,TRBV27,CASSITGLAPEQYF
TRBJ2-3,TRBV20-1,CSARATLFGQGGADTQYF
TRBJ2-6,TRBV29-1,CSALFGANVLTF
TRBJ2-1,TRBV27,CASSLGGPWNEQFF
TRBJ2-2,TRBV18,CASSPPSNTGELFF
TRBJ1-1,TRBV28,CASSLRGSLEAFF
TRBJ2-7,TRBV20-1,CSATTSGSYEQYF
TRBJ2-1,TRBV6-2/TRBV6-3,CASSLFVDAYEQFF
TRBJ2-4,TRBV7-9,CASSLAGKGNIQYF
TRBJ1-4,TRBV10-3,CATRRAGEGEKLFF
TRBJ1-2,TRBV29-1,CSVAITQGGDGYTF
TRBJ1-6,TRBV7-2,CASSLGASPLHF
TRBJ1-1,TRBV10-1,CASSEWGQTEAFF
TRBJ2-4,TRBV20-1,CSAARTAKDIQYF
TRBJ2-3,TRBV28,CASNPRDNTDTQYF
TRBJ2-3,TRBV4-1,CASSLRGLAGVGADTQYF
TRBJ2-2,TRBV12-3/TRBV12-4,CASSRRQGANGELFF
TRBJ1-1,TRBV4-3,CASSQADRANTEAFF
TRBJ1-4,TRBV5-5,CASSAGPGFGEKLFF
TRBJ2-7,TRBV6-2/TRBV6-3,CASSPVRTHEQYF
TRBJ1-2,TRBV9,CASSLSQSSNYGYTF
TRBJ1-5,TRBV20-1,CSARVLGQAPQPQHF
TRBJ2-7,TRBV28,CASSSSGGSSYEQYF
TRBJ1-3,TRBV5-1,CASSLAPDITGNTIYF
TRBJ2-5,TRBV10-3,CAISESRGPGETQYF
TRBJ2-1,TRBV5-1,CASSLDISYNEQFF
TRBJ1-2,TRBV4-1,CASSLLSPDLSGYTF
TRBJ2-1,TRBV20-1,CSPFPSGSREQFF
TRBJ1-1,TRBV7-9,CASSLGPATEAFF
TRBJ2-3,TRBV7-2,CASSFTTGITDTQYF
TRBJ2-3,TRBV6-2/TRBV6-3,CASPGLAELTDTQYF
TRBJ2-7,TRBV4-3,CASSHVLAGTGAYEQYF